This record covers a single T cell receptor (beta chain). This may be a read error, as it is one base from a much larger clone. The time point was: newly diagnosed GD, antithyroid drugs for less than 3 months. RNA from PBMCs was the source of the TCR library. Arm-PCR with iRepertoire HTBI primers amplified the CDR3 regions for these TCR beta libraries. One entry per CDR3 protein results from TCRdb running MiXCR on the multiplex PCR reads. The sample holds hundreds of thousands of distinct CDR3 sequences, over 15% seen once. This entry is derived from a study of regulatory T cells in long-lasting Graves disease. The CDR3 length is 17 residues. The sample was also reused in another study, on T cells in Graves' hyperthyroidism and ophthalmopathy.

The TCR sequence derives from a woman aged 25 to 39 with Graves disease. The sequencing here drew on peripheral blood mononuclear cells (PBMCs), taken at new diagnosis, from a patient treated with antithyroid drugs. V gene TRBV12-3 or TRBV12-4 combines with J gene TRBJ2-3; TRBD2 aligns across 10 bases. CDR3 sequence: CAGSLRIGLAGTDTQYF. Here the CDR3 DNA reads TGTGCCGGCAGTTTACGTATAGGACTAGCGGGCACAGATACGCAGTATTTT.